The rows below give T cell receptor beta chains drawn from one sample of a study of breast tumors, draining lymph nodes, adjacent tissues. In TCRdb, the multiplex PCR reads were re-called with MiXCR into one record per CDR3 protein. The sample includes approximately 130,000 distinct CDR3 sequences, approximately 20% seen only once; the top ten take around 2.6%. The sequenced sample consisted of axillary lymph node tissue. Receptors originate from a female donor with breast cancer. Some clones in this sample may be carry-over from other donors' samples. The CDR3 runs from the conserved cysteine through the conserved F or W. Fields, in order: V gene, J gene, CDR3 length, CDR3 protein.

>TRBV11-3|TRBJ2-1|16
CASSPRLAGGNNEQFF
>TRBV15|TRBJ1-2|16
CATSRDLTGANYGYTF
>TRBV4-2|TRBJ1-2|16
CASSQVDARGDYGYTF
>TRBV30|TRBJ1-5|18
CAWSVPSPGGLDAQPQHF
>TRBV28|TRBJ2-3|14
CASSGLTGPDTQYF
>TRBV12-3/TRBV12-4|TRBJ2-7|14
CASSLGTGLDEQYF
>TRBV19|TRBJ2-3|17
CASSIRIGQGYTDTQYF
>TRBV6-5|TRBJ2-1|14
CASSQAGSYNEQFF
>TRBV5-6|TRBJ2-2|16
CASSLMAGGYTGELFF
>TRBV19|TRBJ2-7|14
CASSRGGARYEQYF
>TRBV5-1|TRBJ2-5|14
CASSGLGAQETQYF
>TRBV11-2|TRBJ2-2|12
CASSLGFGELFF
>TRBV6-1|TRBJ2-7|18
CASGGRDSPGPAVGGQYF
>TRBV5-1|TRBJ2-1|16
CASSPGTSGGNNEQFF
>TRBV19|TRBJ2-5|12
CASSGGGEAQYF
>TRBV12-3/TRBV12-4|TRBJ2-5|16
CASSEGLAGAFETQYF
>TRBV7-9|TRBJ2-1|15
CASSPFGRGYNEQFF
>TRBV15|TRBJ2-1|17
CATSRALAGTGYNEQFF
>TRBV6-2/TRBV6-3|TRBJ2-3|16
CASSYSLAGGSGTQYF
>TRBV10-3|TRBJ2-2|15
CAISEGLANTGELFF
>TRBV18|TRBJ2-7|16
CASSSARERTAYEQYF
>TRBV9|TRBJ1-2|16
CASSLRTRTENYGYTF
>TRBV12-3/TRBV12-4|TRBJ1-5|16
CASSLVGTRSNQPQHF
>TRBV27|TRBJ2-5|14
CASSRGLAQETQYF
>TRBV7-9|TRBJ1-4|15
CASSSTGGSHEKLFF
>TRBV6-1|TRBJ2-1|15
CASSEGTSGGNEQFF
>TRBV29-1|TRBJ2-3|12
CSVGLAGFTQYF
>TRBV20-1|TRBJ2-7|14
CSVAGQGPTHEHYF
>TRBV6-6|TRBJ2-7|11
CASSWDSEQYF
>TRBV24-1|TRBJ2-2|16
CATSDPGTSGTGELFF
>TRBV7-3|TRBJ2-2|17
CASSLWASGTSTGELFF
>TRBV7-8|TRBJ1-4|14
CASSPDRVGEKLFF
>TRBV11-3|TRBJ2-7|15
CASSLGGLQGYEQYF
>TRBV28|TRBJ2-2|12
CASSSSAGELFF
>TRBV4-1|TRBJ2-5|16
CASSSTSGGKKETQYF
>TRBV10-3|TRBJ1-4|12
CAISDSSEKLFF
>TRBV7-2|TRBJ2-7|15
CASSLAGQGPNEQYF
>TRBV24-1|TRBJ2-5|15
CATSDSRGRGETQYF
>TRBV4-2|TRBJ2-2|17
CASRHSGTGGDTGELFF
>TRBV29-1|TRBJ2-1|12
CSVEGGLDEQFF
>TRBV5-6|TRBJ2-1|16
CASSLALGSSYNEQFF
>TRBV29-1|TRBJ2-1|14
CSVVTAPGPGLQFF
>TRBV27|TRBJ2-1|19
CASSLLSGLGGSGLNEQFF
>TRBV5-1|TRBJ2-3|16
CASSLEGAGRGDTQYF
>TRBV6-2/TRBV6-3|TRBJ2-3|14
CASKLAGAGDTQYF
>TRBV2|TRBJ1-3|15
CASSDTGGSGNTIYF
>TRBV2|TRBJ1-2|14
CAALTGGKKLGYTF
>TRBV6-5|TRBJ2-7|12
CASSRSSYEQYF